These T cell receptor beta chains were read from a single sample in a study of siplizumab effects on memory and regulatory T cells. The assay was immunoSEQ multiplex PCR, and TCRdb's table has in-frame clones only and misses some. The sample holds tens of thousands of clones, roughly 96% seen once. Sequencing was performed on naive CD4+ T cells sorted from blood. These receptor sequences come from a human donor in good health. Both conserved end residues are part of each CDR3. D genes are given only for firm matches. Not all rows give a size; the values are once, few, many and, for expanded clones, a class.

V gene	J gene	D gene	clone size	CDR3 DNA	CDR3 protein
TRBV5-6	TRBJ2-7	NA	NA	TGTGCCAGCAGCTTGTTGGGGATCCAGGGGTACTTC	CASSLLGIQGYF
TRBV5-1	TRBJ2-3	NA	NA	TGCGCCAGCGGCTATATAGCAGGGACAGATACGCAGTATTTT	CASGYIAGTDTQYF
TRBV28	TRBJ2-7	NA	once	TGTGCCAGCAGTTTACTGGGGGGCGGGTTCGAGCAGTACTTC	CASSLLGGGFEQYF
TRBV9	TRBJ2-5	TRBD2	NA	TGTGCCAGCAGCGGGTTAGCGGGGGGTAAAGAGACCCAGTACTTC	CASSGLAGGKETQYF
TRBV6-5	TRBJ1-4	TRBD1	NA	TGTGCCAGCAGTTACAGGACAGGGAACGAAAAACTGTTTTTT	CASSYRTGNEKLFF
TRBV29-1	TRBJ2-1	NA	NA	TGCAGCGTTGAAGACACAGGGCTAAGGGTTAATGAGCAGTTCTTC	CSVEDTGLRVNEQFF
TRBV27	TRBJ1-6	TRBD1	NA	TGTGAACAAGGGGGCCCCAATTCACCCCTCCACTTT	CEQGGPNSPLHF
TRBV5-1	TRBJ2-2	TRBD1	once	TGCGCCAGCAGCCCCCAGACAGGGGGCGGAGGCGGGGAGCTGTTTTTT	CASSPQTGGGGGELFF
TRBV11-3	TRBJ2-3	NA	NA	TGTGCCAGCAGCTGGACAGTCAGAGATACGCAGTATTTT	CASSWTVRDTQYF
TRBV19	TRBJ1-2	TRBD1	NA	TGTGCCACCTGGACAGGTGGTGGCTACACCTTC	CATWTGGGYTF
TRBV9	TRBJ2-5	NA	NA	TGTGCCAGCAAGGAGACCCAGTACTTC	CASKETQYF
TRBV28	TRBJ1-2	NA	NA	TGTGCCAGCAGCCGACCGAGCCATGGGTATGGCTACACCTTC	CASSRPSHGYGYTF
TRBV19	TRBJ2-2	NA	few	TGTGCCAGTAGTATACGGGTTTTGAACACCGGGGAGCTGTTTTTT	CASSIRVLNTGELFF
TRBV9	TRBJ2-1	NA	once	TGTGCCAGCAGCCCCTTTTACGGGGGCTCCTACAATGAGCAGTTCTTC	CASSPFYGGSYNEQFF
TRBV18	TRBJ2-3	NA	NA	TGTGCCAGCACCGTTATGGTAGATACGCAGTATTTT	CASTVMVDTQYF
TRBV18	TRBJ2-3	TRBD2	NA	TGTGCCAGCTCACCACGGGGGAGCGGGGGGAGCACAGATACGCAGTATTTT	CASSPRGSGGSTDTQYF
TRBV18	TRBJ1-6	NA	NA	TGTGCCAGCTCACCCGGGTCAGGGGCCCTCCACTTT	CASSPGSGALHF
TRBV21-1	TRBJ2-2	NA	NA	TGTGCCAGCAGCAAATGGTGGGGCGAAACCGGGGAGCTGTTTTTT	CASSKWWGETGELFF
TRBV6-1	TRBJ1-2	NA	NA	TGTGCCAGCAGTGAGACCACCACGGCGTACAGGGTTACCTATGGCTACACCTTC	CASSETTTAYRVTYGYTF
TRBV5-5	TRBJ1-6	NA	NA	TGTGCCAGCAGCTTGTGGGGGGCTGGTTCACCCCTCCACTTT	CASSLWGAGSPLHF
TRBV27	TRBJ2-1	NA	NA	TGTGCCAGCAGTTCTTCCCGATGGTACAGCAGCGATGAGCAGTTCTTC	CASSSSRWYSSDEQFF
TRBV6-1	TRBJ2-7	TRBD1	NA	TGTGCCAGCAGTGCGGACAGGGCCTACGAGCAGTACTTC	CASSADRAYEQYF
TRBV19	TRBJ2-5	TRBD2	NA	TGTGCCAGTAGTATCCTAGCGGGGGGTCAAGAGACCCAGTACTTC	CASSILAGGQETQYF
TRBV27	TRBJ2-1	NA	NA	TGTGCCAGCAGTGTCCGGGGGGCGGGGGTTTCCTACAATGAGCAGTTCTTC	CASSVRGAGVSYNEQFF
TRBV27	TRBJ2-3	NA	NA	TGTGCCAGTAAGCCCCTCGTCGGGGGTACAGATACGCAGTATTTT	CASKPLVGGTDTQYF